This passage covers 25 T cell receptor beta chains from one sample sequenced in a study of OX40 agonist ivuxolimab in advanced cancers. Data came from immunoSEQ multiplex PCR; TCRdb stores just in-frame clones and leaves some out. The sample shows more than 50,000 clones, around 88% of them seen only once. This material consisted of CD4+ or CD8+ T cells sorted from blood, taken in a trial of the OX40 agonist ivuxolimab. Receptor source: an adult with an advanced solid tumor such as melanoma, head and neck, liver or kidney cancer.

The DNA for the CDR3 is TGTGCCAGCAGTGCACCGGGACAGGGTGTAAGAGAGACCCAGTACTTC. Amino acids: CASSAPGQGVRETQYF. This sequence joins TRBV6-1 and TRBJ2-5; 9 bases align to TRBD1. Germline-derived CDR1 and CDR2 are MNHNS and SASEGT. The CDR3 sequence is 16 residues long. Trimming took 4 bases from V and 4 from J; bases not matched to a gene: 10.

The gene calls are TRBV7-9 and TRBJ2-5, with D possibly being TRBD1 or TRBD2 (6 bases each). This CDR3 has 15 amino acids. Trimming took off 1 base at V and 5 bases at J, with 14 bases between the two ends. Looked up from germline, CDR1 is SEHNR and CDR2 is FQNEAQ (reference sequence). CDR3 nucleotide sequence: TGTGCCAGCAGCTTAGAAGTTGGGGGGCCCGAGACCCAGTACTTC. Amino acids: CASSLEVGGPETQYF.

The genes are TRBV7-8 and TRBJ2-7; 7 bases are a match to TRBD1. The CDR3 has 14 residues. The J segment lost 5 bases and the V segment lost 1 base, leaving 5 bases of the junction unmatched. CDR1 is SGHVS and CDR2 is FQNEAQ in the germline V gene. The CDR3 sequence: CASSLGQGMDEQYF. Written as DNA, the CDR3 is TGTGCCAGCAGCTTAGGACAGGGAATGGACGAGCAGTACTTC. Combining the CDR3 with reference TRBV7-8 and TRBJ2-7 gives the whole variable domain GAGVSQSPRYKVAKRGQDVALRCDPISGHVSLFWYQQALGQGPEFLTYFQNEAQLDKSGLPSDRFFAERPEGSVSTLKIQRTQQEDSAVYLCASSLGQGMDEQYFGPGTRLTVT.

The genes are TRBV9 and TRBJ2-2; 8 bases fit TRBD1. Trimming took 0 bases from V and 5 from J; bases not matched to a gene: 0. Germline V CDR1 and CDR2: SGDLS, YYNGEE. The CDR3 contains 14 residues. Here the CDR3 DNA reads TGTGCCAGCAGCGTAGACAGGGGGACCGGGGAGCTGTTTTTT. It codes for CASSVDRGTGELFF.

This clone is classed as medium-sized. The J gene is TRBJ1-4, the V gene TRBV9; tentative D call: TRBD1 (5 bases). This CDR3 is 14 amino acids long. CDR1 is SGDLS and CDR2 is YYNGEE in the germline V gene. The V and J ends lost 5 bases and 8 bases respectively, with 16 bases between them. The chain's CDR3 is CASRVMAGNEKLFF. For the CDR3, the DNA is TGTGCCAGCAGAGTTATGGCAGGGAACGAAAAACTGTTTTTT. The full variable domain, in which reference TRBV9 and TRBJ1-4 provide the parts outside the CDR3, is DSGVTQTPKHLITATGQRVTLRCSPRSGDLSVYWYQQSLDQGLQFLIQYYNGEERAKGNILERFSAQQFPDLHSELNLSSLELGDSALYFCASRVMAGNEKLFFGSGTQLSVL.

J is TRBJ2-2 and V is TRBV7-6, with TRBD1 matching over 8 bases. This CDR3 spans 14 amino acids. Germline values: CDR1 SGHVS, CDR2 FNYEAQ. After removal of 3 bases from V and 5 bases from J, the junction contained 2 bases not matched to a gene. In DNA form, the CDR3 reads TGTGCCAGCAGCTTGGGGACAGGTACCGGGGAGCTGTTTTTT. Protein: CASSLGTGTGELFF. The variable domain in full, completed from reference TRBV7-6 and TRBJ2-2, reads GAGVSQSPRYKVTKRGQDVALRCDPISGHVSLYWYRQALGQGPEFLTYFNYEAQQDKSGLPNDRFSAERPEGSISTLTIQRTEQRDSAMYRCASSLGTGTGELFFGEGSRLTVL.

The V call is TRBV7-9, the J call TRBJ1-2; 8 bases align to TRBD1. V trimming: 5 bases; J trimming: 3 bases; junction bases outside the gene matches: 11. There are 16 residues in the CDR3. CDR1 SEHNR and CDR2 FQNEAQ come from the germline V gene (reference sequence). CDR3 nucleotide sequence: TGTGCCAGCAGCCCCCGAGAGGGACAGGACTACTATGGCTACACCTTC. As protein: CASSPREGQDYYGYTF.

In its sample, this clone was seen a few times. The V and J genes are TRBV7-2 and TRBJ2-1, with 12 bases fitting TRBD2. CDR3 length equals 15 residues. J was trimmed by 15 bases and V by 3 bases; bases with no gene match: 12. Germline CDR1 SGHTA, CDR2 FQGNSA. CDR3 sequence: CASSLYLAGGVTWFF. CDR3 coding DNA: TGTGCCAGCAGCTTGTATCTAGCGGGGGGGGTTACTTGGTTCTTC.

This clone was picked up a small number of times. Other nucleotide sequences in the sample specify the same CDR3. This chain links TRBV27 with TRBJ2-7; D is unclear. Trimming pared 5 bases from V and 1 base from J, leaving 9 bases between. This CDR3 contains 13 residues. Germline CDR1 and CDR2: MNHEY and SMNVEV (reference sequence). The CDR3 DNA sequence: TGTGCCAGCAGTCCGGACGGGTCCTACGAGCAGTACTTC. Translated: CASSPDGSYEQYF.

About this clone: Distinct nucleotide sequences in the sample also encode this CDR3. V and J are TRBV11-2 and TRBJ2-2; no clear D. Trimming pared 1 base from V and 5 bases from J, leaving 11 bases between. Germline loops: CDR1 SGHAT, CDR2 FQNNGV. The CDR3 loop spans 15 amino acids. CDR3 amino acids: CASSLVGRLTGELFF. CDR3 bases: TGTGCCAGCAGCTTAGTAGGACGGTTAACCGGGGAGCTGTTTTTT.

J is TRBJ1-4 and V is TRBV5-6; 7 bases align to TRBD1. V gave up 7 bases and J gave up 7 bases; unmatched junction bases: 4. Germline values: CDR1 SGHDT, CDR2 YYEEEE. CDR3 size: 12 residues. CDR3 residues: CASGTVLEKLFF. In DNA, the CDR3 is TGTGCCAGCGGGACAGTCCTTGAAAAACTGTTTTTT. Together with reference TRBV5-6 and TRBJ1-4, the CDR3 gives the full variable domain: DAGVTQSPTHLIKTRGQQVTLRCSPKSGHDTVSWYQQALGQGPQFIFQYYEEEERQRGNFPDRFSGHQFPNYSSELNVNALLLGDSALYLCASGTVLEKLFFGSGTQLSVL.

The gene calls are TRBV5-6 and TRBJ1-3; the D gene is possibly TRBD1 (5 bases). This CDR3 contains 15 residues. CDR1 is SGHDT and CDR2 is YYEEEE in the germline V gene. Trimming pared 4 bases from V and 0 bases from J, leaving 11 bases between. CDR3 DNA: TGTGCCAGCAGCAGCGGGACTTCCTCTGGAAACACCATATATTTT. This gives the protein CASSSGTSSGNTIYF.

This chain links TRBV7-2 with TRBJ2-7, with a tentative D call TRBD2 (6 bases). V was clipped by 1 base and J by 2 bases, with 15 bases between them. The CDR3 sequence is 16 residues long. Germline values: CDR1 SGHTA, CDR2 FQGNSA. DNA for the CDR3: TGTGCCAGCAGCTTAGTTGCCGGGGACTCAACCTACGAGCAGTACTTC. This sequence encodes CASSLVAGDSTYEQYF.

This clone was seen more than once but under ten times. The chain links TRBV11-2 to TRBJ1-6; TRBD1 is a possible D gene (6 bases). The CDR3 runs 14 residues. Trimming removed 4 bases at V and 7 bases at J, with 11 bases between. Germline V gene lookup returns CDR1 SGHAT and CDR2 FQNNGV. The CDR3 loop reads CASSYTGFNSPLHF. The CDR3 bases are TGTGCCAGCAGCTACACAGGGTTCAATTCACCCCTCCACTTT. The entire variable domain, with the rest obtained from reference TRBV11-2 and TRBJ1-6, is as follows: EAGVAQSPRYKIIEKRQSVAFWCNPISGHATLYWYQQILGQGPKLLIQFQNNGVVDDSQLPKDRFSAERLKGVDSTLKIQPAKLEDSAVYLCASSYTGFNSPLHFGNGTRLTVT.

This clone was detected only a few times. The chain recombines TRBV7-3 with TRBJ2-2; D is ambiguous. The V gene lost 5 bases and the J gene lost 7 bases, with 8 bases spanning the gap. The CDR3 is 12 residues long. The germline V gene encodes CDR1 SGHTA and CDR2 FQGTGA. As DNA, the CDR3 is TGTGCCAGCAGCCAAGCTGGCGGGGAGCTGTTTTTT. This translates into CASSQAGGELFF.

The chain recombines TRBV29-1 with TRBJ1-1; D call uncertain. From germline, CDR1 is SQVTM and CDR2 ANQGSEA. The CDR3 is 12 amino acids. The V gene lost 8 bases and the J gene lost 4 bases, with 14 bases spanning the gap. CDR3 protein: CSMLSGSTEAFF. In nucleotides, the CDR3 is TGCAGCATGTTGTCGGGTAGCACTGAAGCTTTCTTT.

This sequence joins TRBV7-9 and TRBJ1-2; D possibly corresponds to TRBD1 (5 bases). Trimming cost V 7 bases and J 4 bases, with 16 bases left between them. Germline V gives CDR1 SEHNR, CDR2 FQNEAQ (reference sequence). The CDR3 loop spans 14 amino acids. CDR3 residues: CASIDPGLTYGYTF. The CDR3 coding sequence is TGTGCCAGCATCGATCCGGGACTGACCTATGGCTACACCTTC.

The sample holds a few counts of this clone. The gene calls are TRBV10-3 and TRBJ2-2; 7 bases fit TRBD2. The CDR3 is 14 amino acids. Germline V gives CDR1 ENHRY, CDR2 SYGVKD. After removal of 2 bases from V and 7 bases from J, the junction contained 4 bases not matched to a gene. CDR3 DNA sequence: TGTGCCATCAGTGAGAGTGGGGGGGTCGGGGAGCTGTTTTTT. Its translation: CAISESGGVGELFF.

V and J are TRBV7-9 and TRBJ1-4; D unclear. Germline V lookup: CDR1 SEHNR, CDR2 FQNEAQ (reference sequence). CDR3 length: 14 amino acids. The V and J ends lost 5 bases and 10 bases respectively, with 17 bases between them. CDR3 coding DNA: TGTGCCAGCAGCCCCCGCCTGGAGGAGGGAAAACTGTTTTTT. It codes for CASSPRLEEGKLFF.

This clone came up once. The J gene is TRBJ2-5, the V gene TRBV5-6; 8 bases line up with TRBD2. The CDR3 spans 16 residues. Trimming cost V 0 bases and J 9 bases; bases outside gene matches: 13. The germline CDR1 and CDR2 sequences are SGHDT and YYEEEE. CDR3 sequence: CASSLADSLVGGAQYF. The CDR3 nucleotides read TGTGCCAGCAGCTTGGCGGACAGTTTGGTCGGGGGGGCCCAGTACTTC.

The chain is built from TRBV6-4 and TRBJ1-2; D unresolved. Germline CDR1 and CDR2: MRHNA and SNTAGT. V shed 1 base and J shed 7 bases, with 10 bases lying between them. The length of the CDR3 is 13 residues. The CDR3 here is CASSDYPSAGYTF. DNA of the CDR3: TGTGCCAGCAGTGACTATCCCTCCGCTGGCTACACCTTC.

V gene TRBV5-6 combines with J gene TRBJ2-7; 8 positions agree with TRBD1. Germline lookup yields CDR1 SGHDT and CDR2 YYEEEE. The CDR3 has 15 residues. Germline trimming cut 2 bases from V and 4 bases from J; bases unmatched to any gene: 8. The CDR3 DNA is TGTGCCAGCAGCTTAGGACAGGGCGCGTCATACGAGCAGTACTTC. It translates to CASSLGQGASYEQYF. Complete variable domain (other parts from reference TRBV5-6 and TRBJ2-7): DAGVTQSPTHLIKTRGQQVTLRCSPKSGHDTVSWYQQALGQGPQFIFQYYEEEERQRGNFPDRFSGHQFPNYSSELNVNALLLGDSALYLCASSLGQGASYEQYFGPGTRLTVT.

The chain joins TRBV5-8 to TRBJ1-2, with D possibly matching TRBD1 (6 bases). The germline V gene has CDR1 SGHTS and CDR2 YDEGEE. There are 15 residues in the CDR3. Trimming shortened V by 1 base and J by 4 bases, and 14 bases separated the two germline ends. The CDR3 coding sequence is TGTGCCAGCAGCTTGTCTCAGGGGTCGGGCTATGGCTACACCTTC. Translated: CASSLSQGSGYGYTF.

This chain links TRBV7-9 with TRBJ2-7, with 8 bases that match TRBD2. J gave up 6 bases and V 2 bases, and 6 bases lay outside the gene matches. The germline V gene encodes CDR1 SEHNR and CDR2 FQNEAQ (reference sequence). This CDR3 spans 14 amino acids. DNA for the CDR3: TGTGCCAGCAGCTTAATGGGTGCGGGGGGCGAGCAGTACTTC. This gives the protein CASSLMGAGGEQYF.

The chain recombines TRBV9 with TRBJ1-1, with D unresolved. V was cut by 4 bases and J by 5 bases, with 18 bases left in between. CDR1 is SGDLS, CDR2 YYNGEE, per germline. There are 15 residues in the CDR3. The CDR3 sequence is CASSPWTAGGTEAFF. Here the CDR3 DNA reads TGTGCCAGCAGCCCCTGGACGGCTGGAGGGACTGAAGCTTTCTTT. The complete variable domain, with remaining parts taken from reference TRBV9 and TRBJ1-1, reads DSGVTQTPKHLITATGQRVTLRCSPRSGDLSVYWYQQSLDQGLQFLIQYYNGEERAKGNILERFSAQQFPDLHSELNLSSLELGDSALYFCASSPWTAGGTEAFFGQGTRLTVV.